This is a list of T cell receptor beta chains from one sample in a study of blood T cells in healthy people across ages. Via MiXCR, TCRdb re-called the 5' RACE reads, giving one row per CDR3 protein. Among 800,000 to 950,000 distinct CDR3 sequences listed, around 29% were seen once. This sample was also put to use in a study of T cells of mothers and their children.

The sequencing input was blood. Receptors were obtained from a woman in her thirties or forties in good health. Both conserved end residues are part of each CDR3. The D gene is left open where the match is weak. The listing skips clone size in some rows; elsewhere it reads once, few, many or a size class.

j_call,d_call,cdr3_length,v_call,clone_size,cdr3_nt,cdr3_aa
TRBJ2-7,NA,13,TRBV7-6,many,TGTGCCAGCAGCCCCACCCCCTCCTACGAGCAGTACTTC,CASSPTPSYEQYF
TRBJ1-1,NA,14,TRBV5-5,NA,TGTGCCAGCAGCCTTCAACGCATGAACACTGAAGCTTTCTTT,CASSLQRMNTEAFF
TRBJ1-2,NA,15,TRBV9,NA,TGTGCCAGCAGCACCCGGGACTGGGACGTCGATGGCTACACCTTC,CASSTRDWDVDGYTF
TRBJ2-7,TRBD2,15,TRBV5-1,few,TGCGCCAGCAGCCACAGCGGGGGCGTCTCCTACGAGCAGTACTTC,CASSHSGGVSYEQYF
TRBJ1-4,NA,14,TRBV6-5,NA,TGTGCCAGCAGTTACTCTTGGGTAGAGGAAAAACTGTTTTTT,CASSYSWVEEKLFF
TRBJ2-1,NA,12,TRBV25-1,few,TGTGCCAGCAGTGTATCAAACAGGGAGCAGTTCTTC,CASSVSNREQFF
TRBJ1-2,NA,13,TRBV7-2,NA,TGTGCCAGCAGGCACGGACGGAGCTATGGCTACACCTTC,CASRHGRSYGYTF
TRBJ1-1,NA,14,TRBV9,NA,TGTGCCAGCAGCGTCACCACGACGGACACTGAAGCTTTCTTT,CASSVTTTDTEAFF
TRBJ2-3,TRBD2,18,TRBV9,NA,TGTGCCAGCAGCGTGTGGACTAGCGGGGGGGGAAGCACAGATACGCAGTATTTT,CASSVWTSGGGSTDTQYF
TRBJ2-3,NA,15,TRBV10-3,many,TGTGCCATCAGTGAGCGGGGAGACGGCTCAGATACGCAGTATTTT,CAISERGDGSDTQYF
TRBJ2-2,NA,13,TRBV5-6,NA,TGTGCCGGCAGCTTCGCCCCCTCCGATGGGCTGTTTTTT,CAGSFAPSDGLFF
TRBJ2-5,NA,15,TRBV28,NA,TGTGCCAGCGGGGTGGGAGGTCTCAGCCAAGAGACCCAGTACTTC,CASGVGGLSQETQYF
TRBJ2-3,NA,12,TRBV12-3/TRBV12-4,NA,TGTGCCAGCAGGGTGAGAGCAGATACGCAGTATTTT,CASRVRADTQYF
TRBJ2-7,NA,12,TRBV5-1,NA,TGCGCCGGCAGCACCGACTCCTACGAGCAGTACTTC,CAGSTDSYEQYF
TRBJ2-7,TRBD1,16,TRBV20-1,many,TGCAGTGCCCTCGATACCCGTGGACAGGGGGCGCGGGAGCAGTACTTC,CSALDTRGQGAREQYF
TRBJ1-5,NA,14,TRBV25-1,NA,TGTGCCAGCAGTGAATTTCGTGGAAATCAGCCCCAGCATTTT,CASSEFRGNQPQHF
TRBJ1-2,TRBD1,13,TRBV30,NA,TGTGCCTGGCGCCCGGGACAGGGCGTCGGCTACACCTTC,CAWRPGQGVGYTF
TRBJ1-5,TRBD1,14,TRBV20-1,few,TGCAGTGCTTTCCAGGGGGTTAGCAATCAGCCCCAGCATTTT,CSAFQGVSNQPQHF
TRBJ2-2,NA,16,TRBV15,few,TGTGCCACCAGCAGAGATGGGACTGATTACACCGGGGAGCTGTTTTTT,CATSRDGTDYTGELFF
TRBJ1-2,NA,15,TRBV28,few,TGTGCCAGCAGTTTAGTATTGGTGACAGCCTATGGCTACACCTTC,CASSLVLVTAYGYTF
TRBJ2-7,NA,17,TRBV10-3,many,TGTGCCATCAGTGAAATTGGGGGGGGGCCTTTTCTCTACGAGCAGTACTTC,CAISEIGGGPFLYEQYF
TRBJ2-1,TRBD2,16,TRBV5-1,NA,TGCGCCAGCAGCTTGGTCCTAGCGGGGGGGGACAATGAGCAGTTCTTC,CASSLVLAGGDNEQFF
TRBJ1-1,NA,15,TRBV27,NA,TGTGCCAGCAGTTTAGGGGCAGGATTCATCACTGAAGCTTTCTTT,CASSLGAGFITEAFF
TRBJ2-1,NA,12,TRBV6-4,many,TGTGCCAGCAGTGAATCCCAGGGTGAGCAGTTCTTC,CASSESQGEQFF
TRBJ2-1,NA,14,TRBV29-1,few,TGCAGCGTTGAAGCCCCAAGGGGCGGTAATGAGCAGTTCTTC,CSVEAPRGGNEQFF
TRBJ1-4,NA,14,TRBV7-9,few,TGTGCCAGCAGCTTGGCAGACAGTAATGAAAAACTGTTTTTT,CASSLADSNEKLFF
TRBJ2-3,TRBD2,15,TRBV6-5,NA,TGTGCCAGCAGTTACGAGGCTAGCGGGGGAATAACGCAGTATTTT,CASSYEASGGITQYF
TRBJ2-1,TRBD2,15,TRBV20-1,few,TGCAGTGCTAGCCAGACTAGCGGGGCTTACAATGAGCAGTTCTTC,CSASQTSGAYNEQFF
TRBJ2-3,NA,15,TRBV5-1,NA,TGCGCCAGCAGCTTGGCCGGGGTCTACACAGATACGCAGTATTTT,CASSLAGVYTDTQYF
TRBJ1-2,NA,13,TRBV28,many,TGTGCCAGCAGTTTACTTAGCGGATATGGCTACACCTTC,CASSLLSGYGYTF
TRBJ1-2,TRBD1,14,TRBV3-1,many,TGTGCCAGCAGCGAGACAGGGGGTCGGAGTGGCTACACCTTC,CASSETGGRSGYTF
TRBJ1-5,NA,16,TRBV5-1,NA,TGCGCCAGCAGCTTGTTCCCGCGGCAGGGCGATCAGCTCCAGCATTTT,CASSLFPRQGDQLQHF
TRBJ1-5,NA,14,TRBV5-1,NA,TGCGCCAGCAGCCGGGACGGGCCATGGGAGCCCCAGCATTTT,CASSRDGPWEPQHF
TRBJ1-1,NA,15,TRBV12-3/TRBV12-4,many,TGTGCCAGCAGGGGAACCGGGACACCCGAGGGTGAAGCTTTCTTT,CASRGTGTPEGEAFF
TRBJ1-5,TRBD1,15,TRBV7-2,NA,TGTGCCAGCAGCTCGAACAGGGGGCAGGGGCAGCCCCAGCATTTT,CASSSNRGQGQPQHF
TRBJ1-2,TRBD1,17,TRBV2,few,TGTGCCAGCAGTGACCCTGCGGGACAGGGGGCGGACTATGGCTACACCTTC,CASSDPAGQGADYGYTF
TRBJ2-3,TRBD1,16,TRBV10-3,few,TGTGCCATCAGTGAAGGACAGGGGGCAAGTACAGATACGCAGTATTTT,CAISEGQGASTDTQYF
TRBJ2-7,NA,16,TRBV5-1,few,TGCGCCAGCAGCTTGGACCCCACTGGAATCTCCTACGAGCAGTACTTC,CASSLDPTGISYEQYF
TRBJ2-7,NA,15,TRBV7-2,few,TGTGCCAGCAGCTTAGAGGGGGGGCAGATCTACGAGCAGTACTTC,CASSLEGGQIYEQYF
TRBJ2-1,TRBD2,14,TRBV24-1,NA,TGTGCCACCAGAGGACTAGCGGGGCTGGGTGAGCAGTTCTTC,CATRGLAGLGEQFF
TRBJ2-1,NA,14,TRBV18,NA,TGTGCCAGCTCAGAGTTGCAGGCCTACAATGAGCAGTTCTTC,CASSELQAYNEQFF
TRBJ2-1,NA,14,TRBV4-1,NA,TGCGCCGGCAGCCAAGAGGCTAGTCGGGATGAGCAGTTCTTC,CAGSQEASRDEQFF
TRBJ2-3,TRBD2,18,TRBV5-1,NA,TGCGCCAGCAGCTTGTTGCCCCGGACTAGCGGGGGCACAGATACGCAGTATTTT,CASSLLPRTSGGTDTQYF
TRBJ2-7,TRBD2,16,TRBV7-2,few,TGTGCCAGCAGCTTAGCCCTAGCGGGGGGGCAGGCCGAGCAGTACTTC,CASSLALAGGQAEQYF
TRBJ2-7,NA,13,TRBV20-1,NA,TGCAGTGCCCCCACTATCACCTCGTACGAGCAGTACTTC,CSAPTITSYEQYF
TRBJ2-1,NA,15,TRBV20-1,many,TGCAGTGCTAGGTTTGGAGGGAGCTCCTACAATGAGCAGTTCTTC,CSARFGGSSYNEQFF
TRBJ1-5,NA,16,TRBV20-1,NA,TGCAGTGCTAGAATACCCGGGAGGTATAGCAATCAGCCCCAGCATTTT,CSARIPGRYSNQPQHF
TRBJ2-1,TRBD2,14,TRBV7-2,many,TGTGCCAGCAGCTTAGCGATCGGGAGGAATGAGCAGTTCTTC,CASSLAIGRNEQFF
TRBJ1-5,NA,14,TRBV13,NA,TGTGCCAGCAGCTTGAGAGGGACCGATCAGCCCCAGCATTTT,CASSLRGTDQPQHF
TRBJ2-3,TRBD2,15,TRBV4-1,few,TGCGCCAGCAGCCAGACTAGCGGGGGGGTGGATACGCAGTATTTT,CASSQTSGGVDTQYF
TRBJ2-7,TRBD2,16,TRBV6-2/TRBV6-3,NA,TGTGCCAGCACCTACCGCGGAAGCGGGAGAGACCGGGAGCAGTACTTC,CASTYRGSGRDREQYF
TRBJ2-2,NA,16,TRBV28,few,TGTGCCAGCAGTTTAATCGGGGGACTCAACACCGGGGAGCTGTTTTTT,CASSLIGGLNTGELFF
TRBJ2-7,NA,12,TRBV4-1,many,TGCGCCAGCAGCCACGCTGAAGGCGAGCAGTACTTC,CASSHAEGEQYF
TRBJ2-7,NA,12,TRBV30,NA,TGTGCCTGGAGTGTACAGGGATGGGAGCAGTACTTC,CAWSVQGWEQYF
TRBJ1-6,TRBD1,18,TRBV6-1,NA,TGTGCCAGCAGTGGGACAGGGGGCGTTAGCTCCTATAATTCACCCCTCCACTTT,CASSGTGGVSSYNSPLHF
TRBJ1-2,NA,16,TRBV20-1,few,TGCAGTGCTAGAGATTTTGGACAGCAAACTAACTATGGCTACACCTTC,CSARDFGQQTNYGYTF
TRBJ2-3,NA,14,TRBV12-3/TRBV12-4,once,TGTGCCAGCACCCCCCGGGTCACATCTGATACGCAGTATTTT,CASTPRVTSDTQYF